The sequence of this T cell receptor beta chain was determined in a study of early T cells in non-severe SARS-CoV-2 infection. Looking at the study overall: Alpha and beta chains were unpaired, from unsorted whole-blood bulk RNA. General observations from the study: CD4 and private specificities were missed by VDJdb matching, which favored anti-spike CD8 responses.

This clonotype was recorded at least ten times. The target antigen is unknown. Each single cDNA molecule received a unique molecular identifier. TCRdb re-derived calls from the 5' RACE reads in MiXCR, one entry per CDR3 protein. The repertoire holds some 67,000 distinct CDR3 sequences, roughly 10% seen once, with 15% to 17% in the top ten. Between the trimmed V and J ends, which lost 0 bases and 11 bases, there was a span of 10 bases. Germline lookup yields CDR1 KGHSH and CDR2 LQKENI. This CDR3 is built from 13 residues. The input for sequencing was whole blood, taken at baseline. This TCR was recovered from an adult who was a healthcare worker with PCR-confirmed SARS-CoV-2 infection or an uninfected control (not recorded which). V is TRBV18 and J is TRBJ2-2; D gene unclear. CDR3 bases: TGTGCCAGCTCACCACCCAGATCCACCGAGCTGTTTTTT. Translating it yields CASSPPRSTELFF.